These 29 T cell receptor beta chains share one sample of origin, sequenced in a study of beta chain features in type 1 diabetes. As every portion of the isolated RNA was reverse transcribed, the sequencing read expressed TCRB transcripts. The assay was immunoSEQ multiplex PCR, and TCRdb's table has in-frame clones only and misses some. Of fewer than 200,000 clones listed, 10% to 15% were seen once; the top ten hold 0.62%. Sample: central memory CD4+ T cells from blood. The source is a woman aged 18 to 35 in good health.

V and J are TRBV7-2 and TRBJ2-5; maybe TRBD2 (5 bases). CDR3 length equals 14 residues. CDR1 and CDR2 from the germline V gene are SGHTA and FQGNSA. V lost 2 bases to trimming and J lost 0 bases, with 7 bases between them. The CDR3 sequence is CASSLNGDQETQYF. For the CDR3, the DNA is TGTGCCAGCAGCTTAAACGGGGACCAAGAGACCCAGTACTTC.

The chain recombines TRBV27 with TRBJ2-3; weak D call: TRBD1 (6 bases). The CDR3 runs to 12 residues. V lost 7 bases and J lost 6, with 11 bases in between. Germline V gene sequence: CDR1 MNHEY, CDR2 SMNVEV (reference sequence). The CDR3 nucleotides read TGTGCCAGCAAGACCCAGGGGGATACGCAGTATTTT. Translation gives CASKTQGDTQYF.

This clone was seen a handful of times. This sequence joins TRBV6-5 and TRBJ1-2; a possible D gene is TRBD1 (6 bases). The germline V and J ends were trimmed by 5 bases and 0 bases, with 16 bases remaining between them. This CDR3 has 16 residues. From germline, CDR1 is MNHEY and CDR2 SVGAGI. CDR3: CASSNYYRVTNYGYTF. The CDR3 DNA reads as TGTGCCAGCAGTAACTATTACAGGGTTACTAACTATGGCTACACCTTC.

V gene TRBV13 combines with J gene TRBJ2-1; 13 positions agree with TRBD2. CDR3 size: 16 residues. With 1 base clipped from V and 7 bases from J, the junction kept 4 bases outside the gene matches. The V gene's germline CDR1 is PRHDT and CDR2 FYEKMQ (reference sequence). The CDR3 sequence is CASSLELAGGGNEQFF. The DNA for the CDR3 is TGTGCCAGCAGCTTAGAACTAGCGGGAGGGGGTAATGAGCAGTTCTTC.

This clone has just a few counts. The chain carries TRBV30 and TRBJ1-1; D unclear. This CDR3 has 14 amino acids. Germline V gene lookup returns CDR1 GTSNPN and CDR2 SVGIG (reference sequence). Trimming stripped 0 bases from V and 4 bases from J, with 12 bases between. The CDR3 bases are TGTGCCTGGAGTGTAGAAGATAGACTCACTGAAGCTTTCTTT. The encoded protein is CAWSVEDRLTEAFF.

This clone has a handful of counts. The chain links TRBV15 to TRBJ2-7, with 9 bases fitting TRBD2. V shed 5 bases, J shed 3 bases, and the junction held 11 bases outside the gene matches. The CDR3 has 16 residues. Germline loops: CDR1 LNHNV, CDR2 YYDKDF (reference sequence). The CDR3 region is CATSPTSGRERYEQYF. The CDR3 DNA is TGTGCCACCAGCCCGACTAGCGGCCGGGAGCGCTACGAGCAGTACTTC.

This chain connects TRBV18 to TRBJ2-3; 8 bases match TRBD1. Germline V gives CDR1 KGHSH, CDR2 LQKENI. The CDR3 covers 16 residues. Trimming cost V 3 bases and J 4 bases; bases outside gene matches: 9. The CDR3 DNA sequence: TGTGCCAGCTCACCGGGACAGGATATTCTCGCAGATACGCAGTATTTT. Translating gives CASSPGQDILADTQYF.

This clone was seen more than once but under ten times. The rearrangement links TRBV9 to TRBJ1-2, with D perhaps matching TRBD1 (6 bases). Germline V gene sequence: CDR1 SGDLS, CDR2 YYNGEE. Trimming left V 4 bases short and J 7 bases short, with 23 bases between. The CDR3 length is 16 residues. The CDR3 here is CASSSHNGGALGGYTF. The DNA of the CDR3 is TGTGCCAGCAGCTCCCACAATGGGGGGGCCCTGGGTGGCTACACCTTC. Together with reference TRBV9 and TRBJ1-2, the CDR3 gives the full variable domain: DSGVTQTPKHLITATGQRVTLRCSPRSGDLSVYWYQQSLDQGLQFLIQYYNGEERAKGNILERFSAQQFPDLHSELNLSSLELGDSALYFCASSSHNGGALGGYTFGSGTRLTVV.

The chain recombines TRBV5-6 with TRBJ1-2, with 10 bases aligning to TRBD1. Germline V gene sequence: CDR1 SGHDT, CDR2 YYEEEE. CDR3 length: 15 residues. V gave up 4 bases and J gave up 4 bases; unmatched junction bases: 7. The CDR3 nucleotides read TGTGCCAGCAGCCTCCGGGACAGGGGAATCTATGGCTACACCTTC. It yields the protein CASSLRDRGIYGYTF.

The chain has TRBV6-5 and TRBJ1-5, with TRBD1 matching 7 bases. The CDR3 is 15 amino acids. Germline values: CDR1 MNHEY, CDR2 SVGAGI. J lost 2 bases, V lost 2 bases, and 3 bases had no gene match. The CDR3 bases are TGTGCCAGCAGTTACAGGGGGCGAGGCAATCAGCCCCAGCATTTT. Residues: CASSYRGRGNQPQHF.

The chain uses TRBV28 and TRBJ2-7, with 8 positions matching TRBD2. The CDR3 contains 14 residues. V shed 3 bases, J shed 5 bases, and the junction held 6 bases outside the gene matches. Germline V gene sequence: CDR1 MDHEN, CDR2 SYDVKM. CDR3 in DNA: TGTGCCAGCAGTTTCGGGGGGGCTGACGACGAGCAGTACTTC. It encodes CASSFGGADDEQYF.

This clone was seen repeatedly, ten times or more. An end of the junction differs from the germline gene, which may be a read error. The chain uses TRBV28 and TRBJ2-4, with D possibly TRBD2 on 6 matching bases. Germline V lookup: CDR1 MDHEN, CDR2 SYDVKM. The length of the CDR3 is 11 residues. DNA for the CDR3: TGTGCCAGCTACGGTCGGGACTTAGGGGACTTC. Protein product: CASYGRDLGDF.

The chain uses TRBV29-1 and TRBJ2-1; TRBD2 matches 12 bases. This CDR3 contains 20 residues. The J segment lost 2 bases and the V segment lost 1 base, leaving 15 bases of the junction unmatched. Per germline, CDR1 SQVTM and CDR2 ANQGSEA. The CDR3 region has the DNA TGCAGCGTTGAAGGCCTAGCGGGAGGGCCCGAGGGGCTTACCTACAATGAGCAGTTCTTC. Protein product: CSVEGLAGGPEGLTYNEQFF.

The chain couples TRBV6-1 to TRBJ2-7, with 8 positions matching TRBD2. This CDR3 comprises 15 residues. V lost 2 bases to trimming and J lost 4 bases; unmatched junction nucleotides: 7. Germline loops: CDR1 MNHNS, CDR2 SASEGT. The CDR3 nucleotides are TGTGCCAGCAGTGAACGGGGGGGGGCCCGATACGAGCAGTACTTC. This translates into CASSERGGARYEQYF.

This clone came up a few times. The chain links TRBV30 to TRBJ2-5; D is possibly TRBD1 (6 bases). V was trimmed by 1 base and J by 9 bases, leaving 12 bases between them. The germline CDR1 and CDR2 sequences are GTSNPN and SVGIG (reference sequence). The CDR3 runs to 12 residues. The CDR3 sequence: CAWSGQGRAQYF. In DNA, the CDR3 is TGTGCCTGGAGTGGGCAGGGGCGGGCCCAGTACTTC.

This clone was counted only a few times. The V gene is TRBV10-3, the J gene TRBJ2-7; D is unclear. V was clipped by 9 bases and J by 1 base, with 10 bases between them. Germline-derived CDR1 and CDR2 are ENHRY and SYGVKD. This CDR3 region has 12 residues. The CDR3 sequence is CAIQSISYEQYF. The DNA of the CDR3 is TGTGCCATTCAATCTATATCCTACGAGCAGTACTTC.

In its sample, this clone was seen a few times. The V call is TRBV5-6, the J call TRBJ2-4; 7 bases agree with TRBD1. The V gene's germline CDR1 is SGHDT and CDR2 YYEEEE. V lost 5 bases, J lost 5 bases, and 7 bases stayed unmatched. The CDR3 runs to 14 residues. The chain's CDR3 is CASSSQGVENIQYF. As DNA, the CDR3 is TGTGCCAGCAGTTCGCAGGGGGTGGAAAACATTCAGTACTTC. The full variable domain, rest sourced from reference TRBV5-6 and TRBJ2-4, is DAGVTQSPTHLIKTRGQQVTLRCSPKSGHDTVSWYQQALGQGPQFIFQYYEEEERQRGNFPDRFSGHQFPNYSSELNVNALLLGDSALYLCASSSQGVENIQYFGAGTRLSVL.

The rearrangement joins TRBV28 to TRBJ1-1, with TRBD1 matching over 8 bases. Germline CDR1 MDHEN, CDR2 SYDVKM. This CDR3 is 15 amino acids long. Trimming cost V 4 bases and J 2 bases; bases outside gene matches: 6. CDR3 loop: CASSSLGTGNTEAFF. The DNA of the CDR3 is TGTGCCAGCAGTTCCCTCGGGACAGGAAACACTGAAGCTTTCTTT.

The rearrangement links TRBV6-1 to TRBJ2-3, with 7 positions matching TRBD2. V gave up 2 bases and J gave up 0 bases; unmatched junction bases: 5. The CDR3 totals 16 residues. From germline, CDR1 is MNHNS and CDR2 SASEGT. CDR3 residues: CASSERSSGSTDTQYF. In DNA form, the CDR3 reads TGTGCCAGCAGTGAAAGGTCTAGCGGTAGCACAGATACGCAGTATTTT.

The gene calls are TRBV14 and TRBJ2-1, with D possibly matching TRBD1 (6 bases). The CDR3 covers 17 residues. Germline CDR1 reads SGHDN; CDR2 reads FVKESK. V was clipped by 3 bases and J by 4 bases, with 19 bases between them. CDR3 protein: CASSQDPGGHSYNEQFF. CDR3 coding DNA: TGTGCCAGCAGCCAGGACCCTGGGGGACACTCTTACAATGAGCAGTTCTTC.

V is TRBV9 and J is TRBJ2-4; 7 positions match TRBD1. Germline V lookup: CDR1 SGDLS, CDR2 YYNGEE. J gave up 6 bases and V 3 bases, and 6 bases lay outside the gene matches. CDR3 length: 14 amino acids. The chain's CDR3 is CASSADRIGNIQYF. For the CDR3, the DNA is TGTGCCAGCAGCGCGGACAGGATAGGAAACATTCAGTACTTC.

In this sample, this clone turned up a few times. In nucleotides, the CDR3 is TGTGCCAGCAGCTTAACCAGGGGCATGAACGAGCAGTACTTC. Translation: CASSLTRGMNEQYF. The rearrangement links TRBV7-9 to TRBJ2-7; TRBD1 might be the D (6 bases). This CDR3 has 14 amino acids. Looked up from germline, CDR1 is SEHNR and CDR2 is FQNEAQ (reference sequence). V was trimmed by 2 bases and J by 5 bases, leaving 13 bases between them.

This clone has just a few counts. This chain links TRBV10-3 with TRBJ2-1; tentatively, D is TRBD1 (5 bases). Germline lookup yields CDR1 ENHRY and CDR2 SYGVKD. The CDR3 extends over 13 amino acids. Between the trimmed V and J ends, which lost 5 bases and 7 bases, there was a span of 12 bases. CDR3 protein: CAISTPRGNEQFF. CDR3 bases: TGTGCCATCAGTACACCAAGGGGTAATGAGCAGTTCTTC.

This clone appeared a few times. The chain joins TRBV2 to TRBJ2-5; TRBD2 aligns across 10 bases. The CDR3 length is 13 residues. Trimming at V came to 9 bases and at J to 5 bases, leaving 6 bases not matched to a gene. Germline V gene lookup returns CDR1 SNHLY and CDR2 FYNNEI. Written as DNA, the CDR3 is TGTGCCAGAAATCTAGCGGGAGTTGAGACCCAGTACTTC. It encodes CARNLAGVETQYF.

Ten or more counts support this clone. The genes are TRBV2 and TRBJ2-3; TRBD1 might be the D (6 bases). Trimming removed 7 bases from V and 3 bases from J, with 14 bases in between. The CDR3 totals 14 residues. Germline lookup yields CDR1 SNHLY and CDR2 FYNNEI. CDR3 DNA: TGTGCCAGCAAGCAGGGGCAAACTACAGATACGCAGTATTTT. This sequence encodes CASKQGQTTDTQYF.

This sequence joins TRBV13 and TRBJ2-2; D remains ambiguous. Germline loops: CDR1 PRHDT, CDR2 FYEKMQ (reference sequence). CDR3 size: 12 residues. With 5 bases removed from V and 7 bases from J, the gap between germline ends came to 8 bases. CDR3 DNA: TGTGCCAGCAGCCCTCCCGTCGGGGAGCTGTTTTTT. Translated: CASSPPVGELFF.

In this sample, this clone turned up many times. V and J are TRBV28 and TRBJ1-1, with 9 bases fitting TRBD1. With 5 bases clipped from V and 7 bases from J, the junction kept 8 bases outside the gene matches. This CDR3 region has 14 residues. The germline V gene encodes CDR1 MDHEN and CDR2 SYDVKM. The CDR3: CASSTHRGPGEAFF. The CDR3 DNA is TGTGCCAGCAGTACCCACAGGGGGCCGGGTGAAGCTTTCTTT.

This clone was recorded a few times. V is TRBV29-1 and J is TRBJ2-3; 7 positions match TRBD1. Per the germline V gene, CDR1 is SQVTM and CDR2 is ANQGSEA. The CDR3 sequence is 15 residues long. Germline trimming cut 0 bases from V and 5 bases from J; bases unmatched to any gene: 8. CDR3 in DNA: TGCAGCGTTGAAGATGGGACAGCCTCGGGAGATACGCAGTATTTT. It yields the protein CSVEDGTASGDTQYF.

The DNA for the CDR3 is TGTGCCAGCAGTTATCGACTAGCGGCTGCTGAGCAGTTCTTC. Translating it yields CASSYRLAAAEQFF. The chain has TRBV6-6 and TRBJ2-1, with 9 bases that match TRBD2. The CDR3 consists of 14 residues. Losses at the gene ends were 3 bases for V and 9 bases for J; bases not matched to a gene: 6. The germline V gene has CDR1 MNHNY and CDR2 SVGAGI (reference sequence).